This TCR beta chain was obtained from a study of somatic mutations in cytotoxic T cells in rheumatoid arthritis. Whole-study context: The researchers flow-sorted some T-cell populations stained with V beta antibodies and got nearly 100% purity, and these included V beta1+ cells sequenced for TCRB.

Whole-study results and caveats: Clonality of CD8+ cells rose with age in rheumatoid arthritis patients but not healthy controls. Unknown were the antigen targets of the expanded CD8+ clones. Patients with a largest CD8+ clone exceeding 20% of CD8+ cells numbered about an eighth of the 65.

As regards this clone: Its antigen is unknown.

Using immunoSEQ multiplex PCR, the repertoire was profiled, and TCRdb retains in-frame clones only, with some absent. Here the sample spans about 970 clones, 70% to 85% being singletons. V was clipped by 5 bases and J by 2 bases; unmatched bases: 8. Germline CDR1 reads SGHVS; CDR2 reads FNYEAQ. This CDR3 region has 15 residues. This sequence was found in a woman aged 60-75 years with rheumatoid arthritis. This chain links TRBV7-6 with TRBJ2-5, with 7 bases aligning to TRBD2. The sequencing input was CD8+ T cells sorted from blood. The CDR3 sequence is CASSQGAGPQETQYF. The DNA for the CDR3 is TGTGCCAGCAGCCAAGGAGCGGGGCCTCAAGAGACCCAGTACTTC.